These 29 T cell receptor beta chains share one sample of origin, sequenced in a study of long-term antiretroviral therapy in people with HIV. Sequencing relied on immunoSEQ assay v3.0, run at survey level. This table comes from immunoSEQ multiplex PCR, and its TCRdb copy is limited to in-frame clones, with some not included. The top ten hold 2% to 2.5% of the sample, which has fewer than 25,000 clones, roughly 95% seen once. The sample consisted of unsorted PBMCs, taken around 5.2 years after starting antiretroviral therapy. The receptors were gathered from a woman in her forties or fifties with HIV.

The V call is TRBV2, the J call TRBJ2-3, with D unresolved. This CDR3 contains 13 residues. The germline CDR1 and CDR2 sequences are SNHLY and FYNNEI. Trimming took 0 bases from V and 2 from J, leaving 3 bases between them. The CDR3 nucleotides are TGTGCCAGCAGTGAAGCGAACACAGATACGCAGTATTTT. This sequence encodes CASSEANTDTQYF.

The chain has TRBV7-2 and TRBJ2-3; 12 bases line up with TRBD2. The CDR3 is made up of 16 amino acids. In germline, CDR1 is SGHTA, CDR2 FQGNSA. With 5 bases clipped from V and 4 bases from J, the junction kept 7 bases outside the gene matches. The CDR3 here is CASSPRLAGDSDTQYF. The CDR3 DNA follows: TGTGCCAGCAGCCCAAGACTAGCGGGAGACTCAGATACGCAGTATTTT. The full variable domain, in which reference TRBV7-2 and TRBJ2-3 provide the parts outside the CDR3, is GAGVSQSPSNKVTEKGKDVELRCDPISGHTALYWYRQSLGQGLEFLIYFQGNSAPDKSGLPSDRFSAERTGGSVSTLTIQRTQQEDSAVYLCASSPRLAGDSDTQYFGPGTRLTVL.

The chain has TRBV5-1 and TRBJ2-3, with a possible D match to TRBD1 (6 bases). The length of the CDR3 is 16 residues. Trimming left V 1 base short and J 5 bases short, with 17 bases between. The germline V gene has CDR1 SGHRS and CDR2 YFSETQ. CDR3: CASSLKQGTKVDTQYF. CDR3 coding DNA: TGCGCCAGCAGCTTGAAGCAGGGGACCAAGGTAGATACGCAGTATTTT.

This rearrangement joins TRBV9 to TRBJ2-1, with 8 nucleotides matching TRBD2. The V gene end was trimmed by 4 bases and the J gene end by 2 bases; junction bases not matched to a gene: 5. CDR1 and CDR2 (germline): SGDLS, YYNGEE. This CDR3 has 15 residues. CDR3 loop: CASSSRSGAYNEQFF. CDR3 sequence (DNA): TGTGCCAGCAGCTCCCGTAGCGGGGCCTACAATGAGCAGTTCTTC.

The chain links TRBV7-6 to TRBJ2-5, with a possible D match to TRBD2 (6 bases). This CDR3 contains 17 residues. Looked up from germline, CDR1 is SGHVS and CDR2 is FNYEAQ. V was cut by 4 bases and J by 4 bases, with 22 bases left in between. CDR3 DNA: TGTGCCAGCAGCTCTGGTTCCTCGCCTAGCGCCGGAGAGACCCAGTACTTC. Translated, it gives CASSSGSSPSAGETQYF. The full variable domain, its missing parts supplied by reference TRBV7-6 and TRBJ2-5, is GAGVSQSPRYKVTKRGQDVALRCDPISGHVSLYWYRQALGQGPEFLTYFNYEAQQDKSGLPNDRFSAERPEGSISTLTIQRTEQRDSAMYRCASSSGSSPSAGETQYFGPGTRLLVL.

V and J are TRBV5-6 and TRBJ2-3; perhaps TRBD2 as D (6 bases). CDR1 is SGHDT, CDR2 YYEEEE, per germline. This CDR3 has 16 residues. V lost 4 bases, J lost 4 bases, and 19 bases lay in between. The CDR3 spells CASSPTRGRRADTQYF. CDR3 coding DNA: TGTGCCAGCAGCCCCACCCGGGGGAGAAGGGCAGATACGCAGTATTTT.

This chain links TRBV30 with TRBJ1-1; D is unresolved. The CDR3 totals 13 residues. Trimming took off 1 base at V and 0 bases at J, with 6 bases between the two ends. Germline lookup yields CDR1 GTSNPN and CDR2 SVGIG (reference sequence). CDR3 nucleotides: TGTGCCTGGAGTGCCAACCTGAACACTGAAGCTTTCTTT. This translates into CAWSANLNTEAFF.

The chain joins TRBV7-9 to TRBJ2-1; the match to TRBD2 covers 13 bases. The CDR3 has 15 amino acids. The V gene end was trimmed by 5 bases and the J gene end by 5 bases; junction bases not matched to a gene: 3. CDR1 and CDR2 from the germline V gene are SEHNR and FQNEAQ (reference sequence). CDR3 in DNA: TGTGCCAGCAGCCCCGGGACTAGCGGGAACAATGAGCAGTTCTTC. It yields the protein CASSPGTSGNNEQFF.

The chain joins TRBV6-1 to TRBJ2-7; 9 nucleotides agree with TRBD1. Trimming took 6 bases from V and 5 from J; bases not matched to a gene: 8. This CDR3 spans 14 amino acids. Germline lookup yields CDR1 MNHNS and CDR2 SASEGT. The DNA of the CDR3 is TGTGCCAGCAGCGCCGGGACAGGGCCCCACGAGCAGTACTTC. Its protein is CASSAGTGPHEQYF.

This rearrangement joins TRBV9 to TRBJ2-7, with 7 bases fitting TRBD1. The V and J ends lost 0 bases and 2 bases, in that order; junction bases with no gene match: 2. The CDR3 is made up of 14 amino acids. Germline values: CDR1 SGDLS, CDR2 YYNGEE. This chain's CDR3 is CASSVDGTAYEQYF. CDR3 in DNA: TGTGCCAGCAGCGTAGATGGGACAGCCTACGAGCAGTACTTC.

The chain uses TRBV19 and TRBJ2-1; D call uncertain. CDR1 is LNHDA, CDR2 SQIVND, per germline (reference sequence). The CDR3 runs 12 residues. V was clipped by 3 bases and J by 8 bases, with 8 bases between them. The CDR3 bases are TGTGCCAGTAGTATCGGCATATATGAGCAGTTCTTC. This encodes CASSIGIYEQFF.

The chain links TRBV29-1 to TRBJ2-3; 9 bases match TRBD2. The V gene end was trimmed by 6 bases and the J gene end by 0 bases; junction bases not matched to a gene: 7. Germline-derived CDR1 and CDR2 are SQVTM and ANQGSEA. The CDR3 consists of 15 residues. The CDR3 nucleotides are TGCAGCGTCGAGGGCGGGAGGGGGAGCACAGATACGCAGTATTTT. It translates to CSVEGGRGSTDTQYF.

This clone has only a few counts. This chain uses TRBV6-1 with TRBJ1-2; D is ambiguous. The CDR3 spans 16 residues. Trimming took off 3 bases at V and 4 bases at J, with 18 bases between the two ends. In germline, CDR1 is MNHNS, CDR2 SASEGT. In nucleotides, the CDR3 is TGTGCCAGCAGTGAGACTCACGGCAGCCGAGCCTATGGCTACACCTTC. As protein: CASSETHGSRAYGYTF.

The chain joins TRBV2 to TRBJ2-7; D is possibly TRBD1 (6 bases). Trimming shortened V by 6 bases and J by 2 bases, and 26 bases separated the two germline ends. In germline, CDR1 is SNHLY, CDR2 FYNNEI. This CDR3 is built from 18 residues. The CDR3 bases are TGTGCCAGCAGCCCCCAGGGGTCCGGGACCCACGGGACCTACGAGCAGTACTTC. Amino acid sequence: CASSPQGSGTHGTYEQYF. The variable domain in full, completed from reference TRBV2 and TRBJ2-7, reads EPEVTQTPSHQVTQMGQEVILRCVPISNHLYFYWYRQILGQKVEFLVSFYNNEISEKSEIFDDQFSVERPDGSNFTLKIRSTKLEDSAMYFCASSPQGSGTHGTYEQYFGPGTRLTVT.

The chain joins TRBV5-4 to TRBJ2-3; TRBD2 agrees at 15 bases. V was clipped by 4 bases and J by 1 base; unmatched bases: 7. This CDR3 region has 18 residues. Germline CDR1 is SGHNT and CDR2 is YYREEE (reference sequence). In nucleotides, the CDR3 is TGTGCCAGCAGCCCCGGGACTAGCGGGAGGATAGGCACAGATACGCAGTATTTT. It is translated as CASSPGTSGRIGTDTQYF.

This clone was counted once. V and J are TRBV7-2 and TRBJ2-3; D is unresolved. This CDR3 region has 17 residues. Germline values: CDR1 SGHTA, CDR2 FQGNSA. Between the trimmed V and J ends, which lost 2 bases and 0 bases, there was a span of 15 bases. CDR3 in DNA: TGTGCCAGCAGCTTACGTCCCCCAGCATCTAGCACAGATACGCAGTATTTT. Translation gives CASSLRPPASSTDTQYF.

The chain has TRBV4-1 and TRBJ2-1; D unclear. Germline CDR1 is MGHRA and CDR2 is YSYEKL. Trimming left V 0 bases short and J 0 bases short, with 6 bases between. The CDR3 is made up of 15 amino acids. CDR3 sequence (DNA): TGCGCCAGCAGCCAAGAAGTTCCCTCCTACAATGAGCAGTTCTTC. Its translation: CASSQEVPSYNEQFF.

This sequence joins TRBV27 and TRBJ1-6, with D unclear. V shed 5 bases and J shed 0 bases, with 8 bases lying between them. Germline values: CDR1 MNHEY, CDR2 SMNVEV (reference sequence). This CDR3 contains 15 residues. Here the CDR3 reads CASSTLSSYNSPLHF. CDR3 nucleotide sequence: TGTGCCAGCAGTACCTTGAGCTCCTATAATTCACCCCTCCACTTT.

The rearrangement links TRBV2 to TRBJ2-2; TRBD2 matches at 14 bases. Germline V gives CDR1 SNHLY, CDR2 FYNNEI. The V gene end was trimmed by 9 bases and the J gene end by 5 bases; junction bases not matched to a gene: 8. The CDR3 contains 16 residues. The CDR3 DNA follows: TGTGCCAGTGGGTTCGGACTAGCGGGAGGAACCGGGGAGCTGTTTTTT. Its protein is CASGFGLAGGTGELFF.

J is TRBJ2-1 and V is TRBV4-1; no clear D gene. V was clipped by 0 bases and J by 2 bases, with 5 bases between them. The CDR3 extends over 14 amino acids. In germline, CDR1 is MGHRA, CDR2 YSYEKL. The CDR3 sequence: CASSQEGTYNEQFF. The CDR3 DNA reads TGCGCCAGCAGCCAAGAAGGGACCTACAATGAGCAGTTCTTC.

This clone was picked up one time. The genes are TRBV29-1 and TRBJ2-3, with 7 bases that match TRBD2. V shed 8 bases and J 4 bases; nucleotides not matched to a gene: 12. There are 14 residues in the CDR3. Germline V gene sequence: CDR1 SQVTM, CDR2 ANQGSEA. This CDR3 is CSYQLTSASDTQYF. The CDR3 bases are TGCAGCTACCAGTTAACTAGCGCCTCAGATACGCAGTATTTT.

This clone was seen only once. The chain links TRBV6-1 to TRBJ2-5; 8 bases align to TRBD2. Germline loops: CDR1 MNHNS, CDR2 SASEGT. The CDR3 contains 18 residues. J was trimmed by 3 bases and V by 3 bases; bases with no gene match: 15. CDR3 in DNA: TGTGCCAGCAGTGAGGCTTGGGAGCGGGAGAAGGGAAAAGAGACCCAGTACTTC. Encoded protein: CASSEAWEREKGKETQYF.

V usage is TRBV13 and J usage is TRBJ2-7; TRBD1 matches 7 bases. This CDR3 has 15 residues. CDR1 and CDR2 from the germline V gene are PRHDT and FYEKMQ (reference sequence). The V gene end was trimmed by 5 bases and the J gene end by 6 bases; junction bases not matched to a gene: 13. This chain's CDR3 is CASSLRGQPRREQYF. CDR3 sequence (DNA): TGTGCCAGCAGCCTCCGGGGACAGCCCCGGCGCGAGCAGTACTTC.

The chain links TRBV9 to TRBJ2-2; the D gene is possibly TRBD2 (6 bases). Looked up from germline, CDR1 is SGDLS and CDR2 is YYNGEE. The CDR3 is 16 residues long. With 0 bases removed from V and 6 bases from J, the gap between germline ends came to 15 bases. The CDR3, as DNA: TGTGCCAGCAGCGTAGGGTCAGGGCTAGCGTCCGGGGAGCTGTTTTTT. Translated, it gives CASSVGSGLASGELFF. Looking up the rest from reference TRBV9 and TRBJ2-2 gives the full variable domain: DSGVTQTPKHLITATGQRVTLRCSPRSGDLSVYWYQQSLDQGLQFLIQYYNGEERAKGNILERFSAQQFPDLHSELNLSSLELGDSALYFCASSVGSGLASGELFFGEGSRLTVL.

The chain recombines TRBV6-1 with TRBJ1-4, with D uncertain. The CDR3 runs to 15 residues. Trimming cost V 2 bases and J 5 bases, with 12 bases left between them. In germline, CDR1 is MNHNS, CDR2 SASEGT. The CDR3 reads CASSEWGERNEKLFF. The CDR3 region has the DNA TGTGCCAGCAGTGAATGGGGAGAACGAAATGAAAAACTGTTTTTT.

The genes are TRBV10-2 and TRBJ2-1, with 8 nucleotides matching TRBD2. With 7 bases clipped from V and 8 bases from J, the junction kept 7 bases outside the gene matches. The CDR3 sequence is 13 residues long. Per germline, CDR1 WSHSY and CDR2 SAAADI. In nucleotides, the CDR3 is TGCGCCAGCAATTGGCGGGAGGACGATGAGCAGTTCTTC. Encoded protein: CASNWREDDEQFF.

The chain links TRBV11-1 to TRBJ2-1; 12 bases fit TRBD2. Trimming took 6 bases from V and 2 from J; bases not matched to a gene: 5. The CDR3 runs 16 residues. Germline assignment: CDR1 SGHAT and CDR2 FQDESV (reference sequence). The CDR3 is CASRLAGGGPYNEQFF. For the CDR3, the DNA is TGTGCCAGCAGACTAGCGGGAGGCGGCCCCTACAATGAGCAGTTCTTC.

This sequence joins TRBV30 and TRBJ2-5; D remains ambiguous. CDR3 length: 13 residues. V gave up 2 bases and J gave up 2 bases, with 9 bases separating them. The germline V gene has CDR1 GTSNPN and CDR2 SVGIG (reference sequence). The CDR3 nucleotides are TGTGCCTGGAGTTACAACACTCAAGAGACCCAGTACTTC. This encodes CAWSYNTQETQYF.

This rearrangement joins TRBV7-8 to TRBJ2-5; 7 bases agree with TRBD2. CDR1 SGHVS and CDR2 FQNEAQ come from the germline V gene. The junction had 4 bases not matched to a gene; V was cut back by 5 bases and J by 4 bases. The CDR3 is made up of 13 amino acids. The CDR3: CASSTSALETQYF. DNA of the CDR3: TGTGCCAGCAGCACTAGCGCCCTAGAGACCCAGTACTTC.